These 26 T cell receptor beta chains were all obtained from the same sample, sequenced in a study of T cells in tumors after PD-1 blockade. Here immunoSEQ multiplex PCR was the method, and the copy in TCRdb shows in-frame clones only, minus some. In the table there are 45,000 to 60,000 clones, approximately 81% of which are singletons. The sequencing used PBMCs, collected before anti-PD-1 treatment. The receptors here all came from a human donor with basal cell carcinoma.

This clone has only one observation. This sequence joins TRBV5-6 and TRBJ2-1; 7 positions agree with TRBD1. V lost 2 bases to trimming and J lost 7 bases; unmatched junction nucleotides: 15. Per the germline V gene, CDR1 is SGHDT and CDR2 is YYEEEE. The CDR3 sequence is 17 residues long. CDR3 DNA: TGTGCCAGCAGCTTCTCCGGTGTAGGGGGCTTCATAAATGAGCAGTTCTTC. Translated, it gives CASSFSGVGGFINEQFF.

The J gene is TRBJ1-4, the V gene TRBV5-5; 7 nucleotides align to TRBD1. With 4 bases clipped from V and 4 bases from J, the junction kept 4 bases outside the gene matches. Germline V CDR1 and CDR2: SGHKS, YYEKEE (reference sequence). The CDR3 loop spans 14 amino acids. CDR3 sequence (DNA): TGTGCCAGCAGCCGGGACAGTCTTAATGAAAAACTGTTTTTT. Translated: CASSRDSLNEKLFF. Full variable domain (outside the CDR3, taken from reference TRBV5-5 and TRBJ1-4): DAGVTQSPTHLIKTRGQQVTLRCSPISGHKSVSWYQQVLGQGPQFIFQYYEKEERGRGNFPDRFSARQFPNYSSELNVNALLLGDSALYLCASSRDSLNEKLFFGSGTQLSVL.

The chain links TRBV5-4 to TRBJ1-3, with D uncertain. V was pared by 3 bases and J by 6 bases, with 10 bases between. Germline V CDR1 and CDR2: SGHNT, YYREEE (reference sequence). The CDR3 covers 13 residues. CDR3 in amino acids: CASSSDFLNTIYF. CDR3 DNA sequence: TGTGCCAGCAGCTCAGACTTCCTAAACACCATATATTTT.

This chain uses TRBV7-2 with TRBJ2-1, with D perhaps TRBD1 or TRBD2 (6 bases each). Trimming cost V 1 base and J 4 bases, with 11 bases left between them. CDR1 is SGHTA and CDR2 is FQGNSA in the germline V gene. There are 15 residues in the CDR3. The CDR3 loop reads CASSLGGAEYNEQFF. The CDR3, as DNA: TGTGCCAGCAGCTTAGGGGGGGCTGAATACAATGAGCAGTTCTTC.

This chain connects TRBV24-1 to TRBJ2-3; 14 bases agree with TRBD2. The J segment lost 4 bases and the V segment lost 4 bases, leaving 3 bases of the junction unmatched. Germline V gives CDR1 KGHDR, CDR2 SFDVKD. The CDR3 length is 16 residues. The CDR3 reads CATSDPTSGGADTQYF. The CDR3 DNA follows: TGTGCCACCAGTGACCCGACTAGCGGGGGGGCAGATACGCAGTATTTT.

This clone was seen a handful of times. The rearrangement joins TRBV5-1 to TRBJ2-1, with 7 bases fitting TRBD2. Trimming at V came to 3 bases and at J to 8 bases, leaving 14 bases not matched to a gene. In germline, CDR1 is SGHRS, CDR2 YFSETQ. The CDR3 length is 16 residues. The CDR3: CASSSVGRALEHEQFF. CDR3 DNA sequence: TGCGCCAGCAGCTCGGTGGGGAGGGCTTTGGAACATGAGCAGTTCTTC.

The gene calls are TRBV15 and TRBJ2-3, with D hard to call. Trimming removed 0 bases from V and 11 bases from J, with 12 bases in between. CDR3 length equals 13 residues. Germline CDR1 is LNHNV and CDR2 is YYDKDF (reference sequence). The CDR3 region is CATSRDPASGQYF. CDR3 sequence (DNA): TGTGCCACCAGCAGAGATCCAGCGTCGGGGCAGTATTTT. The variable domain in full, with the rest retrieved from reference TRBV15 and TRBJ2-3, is DAMVIQNPRYQVTQFGKPVTLSCSQTLNHNVMYWYQQKSSQAPKLLFHYYDKDFNNEADTPDNFQSRRPNTSFCFLDIRSPGLGDTAMYLCATSRDPASGQYFGPGTRLTVL.

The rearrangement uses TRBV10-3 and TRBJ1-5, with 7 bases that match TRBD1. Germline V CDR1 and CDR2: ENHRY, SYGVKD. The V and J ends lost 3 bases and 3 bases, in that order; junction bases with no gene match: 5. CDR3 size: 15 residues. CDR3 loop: CAISEGQADNQPQHF. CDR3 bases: TGTGCCATCAGTGAAGGACAGGCTGACAATCAGCCCCAGCATTTT.

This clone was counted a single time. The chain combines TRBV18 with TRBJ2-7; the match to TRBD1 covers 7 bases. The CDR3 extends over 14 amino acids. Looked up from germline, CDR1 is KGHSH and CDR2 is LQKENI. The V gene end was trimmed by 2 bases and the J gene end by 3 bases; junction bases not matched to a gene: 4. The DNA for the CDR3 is TGTGCCAGCTCACCAGCAGGGGGAAGCTACGAGCAGTACTTC. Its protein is CASSPAGGSYEQYF. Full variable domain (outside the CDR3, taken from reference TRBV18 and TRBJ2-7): NAGVMQNPRHLVRRRGQEARLRCSPMKGHSHVYWYRQLPEEGLKFMVYLQKENIIDESGMPKERFSAEFPKEGPSILRIQQVVRGDSAAYFCASSPAGGSYEQYFGPGTRLTVT.

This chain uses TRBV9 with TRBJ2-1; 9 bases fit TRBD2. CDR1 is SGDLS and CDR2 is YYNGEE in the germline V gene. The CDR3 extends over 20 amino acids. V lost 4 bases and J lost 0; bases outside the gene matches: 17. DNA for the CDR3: TGTGCCAGCAGCCCAAGAGGCATAGCGGGGGCCGTAAGCTCCTACAATGAGCAGTTCTTC. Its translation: CASSPRGIAGAVSSYNEQFF.

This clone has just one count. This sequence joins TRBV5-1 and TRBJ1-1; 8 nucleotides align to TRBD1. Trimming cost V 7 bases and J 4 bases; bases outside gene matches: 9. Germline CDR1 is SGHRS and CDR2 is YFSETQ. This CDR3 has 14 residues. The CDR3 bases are TGCGCCAGCCATCCAGGGGACAGGACCACTGAAGCTTTCTTT. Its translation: CASHPGDRTTEAFF.

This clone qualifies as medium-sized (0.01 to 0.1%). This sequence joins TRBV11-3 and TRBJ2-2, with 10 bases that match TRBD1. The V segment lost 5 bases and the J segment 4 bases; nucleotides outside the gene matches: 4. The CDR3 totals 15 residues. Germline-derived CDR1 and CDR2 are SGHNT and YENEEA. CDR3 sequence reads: CASSTGQGSTGELFF. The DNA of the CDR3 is TGTGCCAGCAGCACGGGACAGGGGTCCACCGGGGAGCTGTTTTTT.

CDR3 region: CASSTQWTGRETQYF. The CDR3 DNA follows: TGTGCCAGCAGCACACAATGGACAGGGAGAGAGACCCAGTACTTC. The chain links TRBV7-9 to TRBJ2-5; TRBD1 matches 8 bases. V lost 5 bases to trimming and J lost 4 bases; unmatched junction nucleotides: 9. The CDR3 has 15 amino acids. Germline values: CDR1 SEHNR, CDR2 FQNEAQ (reference sequence).

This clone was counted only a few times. Here the CDR3 reads CASSPPQKTQYF. The CDR3 bases are TGTGCCAGCAGCCCCCCCCAGAAGACCCAGTACTTC. The genes are TRBV7-6 and TRBJ2-5; no firm D call. Germline loops: CDR1 SGHVS, CDR2 FNYEAQ. The ends were cut back, 5 bases at V and 6 bases at J, with 10 bases in the middle. The length of the CDR3 is 12 residues.

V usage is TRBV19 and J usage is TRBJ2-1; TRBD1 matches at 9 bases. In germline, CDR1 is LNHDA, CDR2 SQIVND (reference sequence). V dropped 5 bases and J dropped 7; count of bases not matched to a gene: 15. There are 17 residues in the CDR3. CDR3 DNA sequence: TGTGCCAGTAGTTCCCCGAGGCCGGGACAGGGAGGGAATGAGCAGTTCTTC. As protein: CASSSPRPGQGGNEQFF.

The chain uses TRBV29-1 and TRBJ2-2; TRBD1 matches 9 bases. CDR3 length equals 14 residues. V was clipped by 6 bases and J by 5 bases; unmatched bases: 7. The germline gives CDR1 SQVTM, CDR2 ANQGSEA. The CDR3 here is CSVAGTGRTGELFF. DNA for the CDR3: TGCAGCGTCGCCGGGACAGGGCGGACCGGGGAGCTGTTTTTT.

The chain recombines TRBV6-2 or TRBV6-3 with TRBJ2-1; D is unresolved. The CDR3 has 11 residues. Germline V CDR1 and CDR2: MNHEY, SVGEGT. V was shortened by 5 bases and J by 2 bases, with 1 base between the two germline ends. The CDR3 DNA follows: TGTGCCAGCAGTCCCTACAATGAGCAGTTCTTC. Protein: CASSPYNEQFF.

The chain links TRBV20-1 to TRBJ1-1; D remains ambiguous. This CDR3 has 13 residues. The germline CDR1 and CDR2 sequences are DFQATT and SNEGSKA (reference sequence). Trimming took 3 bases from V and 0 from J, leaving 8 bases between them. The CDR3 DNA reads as TGCAGTGCTAGTGGGCTCTTGAACACTGAAGCTTTCTTT. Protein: CSASGLLNTEAFF.

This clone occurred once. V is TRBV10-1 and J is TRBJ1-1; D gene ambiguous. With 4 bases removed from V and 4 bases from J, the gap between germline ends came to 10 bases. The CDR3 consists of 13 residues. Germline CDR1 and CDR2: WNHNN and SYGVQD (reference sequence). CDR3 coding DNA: TGCGCCAGCAGTGGGGCCATGGGCACTGAAGCTTTCTTT. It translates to CASSGAMGTEAFF.

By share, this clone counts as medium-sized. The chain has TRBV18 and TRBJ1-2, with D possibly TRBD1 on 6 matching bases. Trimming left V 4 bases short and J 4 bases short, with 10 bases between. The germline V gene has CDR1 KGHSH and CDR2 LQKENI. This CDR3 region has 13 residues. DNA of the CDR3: TGTGCCAGCTCACAGGAGGGGGGCTATGGCTACACCTTC. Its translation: CASSQEGGYGYTF.

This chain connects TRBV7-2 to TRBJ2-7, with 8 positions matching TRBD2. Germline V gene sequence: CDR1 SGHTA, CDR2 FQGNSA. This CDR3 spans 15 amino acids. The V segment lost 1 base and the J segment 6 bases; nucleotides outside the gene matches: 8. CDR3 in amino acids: CASSLVFSGEFEQYF. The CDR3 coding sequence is TGTGCCAGCAGCTTAGTATTTAGCGGGGAGTTCGAGCAGTACTTC.

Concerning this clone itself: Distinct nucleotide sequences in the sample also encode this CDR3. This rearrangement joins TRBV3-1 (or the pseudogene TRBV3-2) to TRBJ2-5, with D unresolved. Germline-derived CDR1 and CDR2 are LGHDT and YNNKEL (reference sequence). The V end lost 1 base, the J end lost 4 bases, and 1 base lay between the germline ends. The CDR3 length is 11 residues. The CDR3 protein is CASSQVETQYF. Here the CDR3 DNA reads TGTGCCAGCAGCCAAGTAGAGACCCAGTACTTC.

This CDR3 reads CASSYVSGETQYF. Written as DNA, the CDR3 is TGTGCCAGCAGTTACGTCTCAGGCGAGACCCAGTACTTC. The rearrangement uses TRBV6-6 and TRBJ2-5; D remains unclear. This CDR3 has 13 amino acids. Germline CDR1 and CDR2: MNHNY and SVGAGI (reference sequence). Trimming stripped 2 bases from V and 5 bases from J, with 9 bases between.

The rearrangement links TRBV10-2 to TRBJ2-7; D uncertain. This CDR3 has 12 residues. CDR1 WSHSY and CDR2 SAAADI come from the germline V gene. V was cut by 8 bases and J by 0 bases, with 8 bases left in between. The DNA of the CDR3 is TGCGCCAGCCGTGCCTCCTCCTACGAGCAGTACTTC. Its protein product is CASRASSYEQYF.

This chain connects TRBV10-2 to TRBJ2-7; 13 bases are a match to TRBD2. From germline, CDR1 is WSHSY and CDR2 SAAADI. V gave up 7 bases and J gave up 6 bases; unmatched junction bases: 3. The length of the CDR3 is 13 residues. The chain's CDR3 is CASITSGGVEQYF. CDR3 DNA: TGCGCCAGCATTACTAGCGGGGGGGTCGAGCAGTACTTC.

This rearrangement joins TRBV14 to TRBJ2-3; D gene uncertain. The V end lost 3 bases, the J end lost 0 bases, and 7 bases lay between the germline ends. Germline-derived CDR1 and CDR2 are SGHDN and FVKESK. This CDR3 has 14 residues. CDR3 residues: CASSHLTSTDTQYF. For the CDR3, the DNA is TGTGCCAGCAGCCACCTGACTAGCACAGATACGCAGTATTTT.